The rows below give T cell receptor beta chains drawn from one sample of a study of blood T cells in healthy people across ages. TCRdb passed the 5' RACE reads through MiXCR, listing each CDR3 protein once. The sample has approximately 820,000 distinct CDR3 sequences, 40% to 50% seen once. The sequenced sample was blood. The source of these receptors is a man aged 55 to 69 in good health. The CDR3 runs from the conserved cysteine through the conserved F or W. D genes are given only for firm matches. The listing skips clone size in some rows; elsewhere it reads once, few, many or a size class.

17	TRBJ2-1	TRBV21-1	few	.	CASSKGKTGTLFPEQFF	TGTGCCAGCAGCAAGGGGAAGACAGGGACTCTTTTTCCTGAGCAGTTCTTC
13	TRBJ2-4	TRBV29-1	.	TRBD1	CSFPHDRGPGQYF	TGCAGCTTTCCCCATGACAGGGGCCCAGGGCAGTACTTC
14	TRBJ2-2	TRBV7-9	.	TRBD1	CASNRQGSTGELFF	TGTGCCAGCAATAGACAGGGGTCCACCGGGGAGCTGTTTTTT
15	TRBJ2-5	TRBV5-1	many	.	CASSLAASMAETQYF	TGCGCCAGCAGCTTGGCGGCTAGTATGGCGGAGACCCAGTACTTC
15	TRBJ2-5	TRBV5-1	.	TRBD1	CASSAVGQFQETQYF	TGCGCCAGCAGCGCCGTGGGACAGTTCCAAGAGACCCAGTACTTC
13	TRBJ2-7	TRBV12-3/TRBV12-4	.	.	CASSTLQAYEQYF	TGTGCCAGCAGTACCCTACAGGCCTACGAGCAGTACTTC
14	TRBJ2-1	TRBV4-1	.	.	CASSRGPQSNEQFF	TGCGCCAGCAGCCGGGGTCCTCAATCCAATGAGCAGTTCTTC
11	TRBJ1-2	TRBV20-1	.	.	CSADGPKGYTF	TGCAGTGCAGATGGACCTAAGGGCTACACCTTC
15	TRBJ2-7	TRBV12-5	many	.	CASGLRKDGSYEQYF	TGTGCTAGTGGTTTGAGAAAGGACGGCTCCTACGAGCAGTACTTC
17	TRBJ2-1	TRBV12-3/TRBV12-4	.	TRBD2	CASSRFPNGGTYNEQFF	TGTGCCAGCAGTCGCTTCCCAAACGGGGGGACCTACAATGAGCAGTTCTTC
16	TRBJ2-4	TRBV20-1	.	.	CSARDNKAVKKNIQYF	TGCAGTGCTAGAGATAACAAGGCAGTGAAAAAAAACATTCAGTACTTC
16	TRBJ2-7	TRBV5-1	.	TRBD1	CASSLGGTGSSYEQYF	TGCGCCAGCAGCTTGGGCGGGACAGGGAGCTCCTACGAGCAGTACTTC
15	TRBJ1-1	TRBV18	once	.	CASSARPGQNTEAFF	TGTGCCAGCTCAGCTCGACCGGGACAGAACACTGAAGCTTTCTTT
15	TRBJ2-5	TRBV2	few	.	CASGEGGTYGETQYF	TGTGCCAGTGGCGAAGGGGGGACCTATGGAGAGACCCAGTACTTC
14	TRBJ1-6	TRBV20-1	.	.	CSARGQNYNSPLHF	TGCAGTGCTAGAGGACAGAACTATAATTCACCCCTCCACTTT
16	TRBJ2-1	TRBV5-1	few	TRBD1	CASSPRRTGGLDEQFF	TGCGCCAGCAGCCCCCGCCGGACAGGGGGGCTCGATGAGCAGTTCTTC
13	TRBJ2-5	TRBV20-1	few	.	CSLPAPQLETQYF	TGCAGCCTTCCGGCCCCACAGCTGGAGACCCAGTACTTC
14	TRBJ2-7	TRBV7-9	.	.	CASSLDPVTYEQYF	TGTGCCAGCAGCTTAGATCCAGTAACCTACGAGCAGTACTTC
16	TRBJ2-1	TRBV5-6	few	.	CASSLGQMSSYNEQFF	TGTGCCAGCAGCTTAGGACAGATGAGCTCCTACAATGAGCAGTTCTTC
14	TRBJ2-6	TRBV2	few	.	CASGDLGGANVLTF	TGTGCCAGTGGCGATCTTGGGGGGGCCAACGTCCTGACTTTC
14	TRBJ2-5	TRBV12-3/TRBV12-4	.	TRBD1	CASRTGTGKETQYF	TGTGCCAGCAGGACCGGGACAGGGAAGGAGACCCAGTACTTC